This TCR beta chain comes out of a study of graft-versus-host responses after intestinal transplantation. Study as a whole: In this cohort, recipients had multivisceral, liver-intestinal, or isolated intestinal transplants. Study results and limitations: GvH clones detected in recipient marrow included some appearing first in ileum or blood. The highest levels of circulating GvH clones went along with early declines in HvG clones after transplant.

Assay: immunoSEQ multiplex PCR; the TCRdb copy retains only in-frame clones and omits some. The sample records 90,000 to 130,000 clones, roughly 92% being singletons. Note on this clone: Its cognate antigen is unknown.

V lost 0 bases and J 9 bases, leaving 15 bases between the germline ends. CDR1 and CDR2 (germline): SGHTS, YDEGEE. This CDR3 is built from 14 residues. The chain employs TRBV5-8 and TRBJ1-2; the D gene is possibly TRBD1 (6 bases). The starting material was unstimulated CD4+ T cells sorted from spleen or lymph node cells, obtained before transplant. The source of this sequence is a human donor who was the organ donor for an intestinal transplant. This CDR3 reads CASSLVQGILSYTF. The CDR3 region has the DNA TGTGCCAGCAGCTTGGTGCAGGGGATACTAAGCTACACCTTC.